This TCR beta chain was sequenced for a study of blood T cell repertoires in COVID-19. Assay used: immunoSEQ multiplex PCR; TCRdb lists only in-frame clones, some missing. The repertoire holds about 100,000 clones, with around 85% as singletons. In this sample, this clone turned up a few times. V was cut by 3 bases and J by 4 bases, with 13 bases left in between. Germline V gene data show CDR1 as MNHNS and CDR2 as SASEGT. This CDR3 is built from 15 residues. Sequenced: peripheral blood. The chain has TRBV6-1 and TRBJ1-3, with D maybe TRBD1 (6 bases). The receptor's source is a woman aged 60-75 years with acute or convalescent COVID-19. The CDR3 here is CASSEGSQGGNTIYF. The DNA of the CDR3 is TGTGCCAGCAGTGAGGGGAGCCAGGGGGGAAACACCATATATTTT.